The 20 T cell receptor beta chains listed next were all sequenced from one sample in a study of T cells after yellow fever vaccination (dated by TCRdb to the late 2010s). Libraries were made using 5' RACE. TCRdb shows the sequencer as Illumina HiSeq 2500. In TCRdb, the public reads were trimmed at Q25 with fastp and aligned with MiXCR, with productive beta chains retained. Each CDR3 protein gets just one entry, which takes the most common genes and DNA from the rows behind it. The sample profile shows some 500,000 distinct CDR3 sequences; about 14% of them were found once. About an eighth of the sample is in the top ten clones. This sample's treatment or condition label indicates: live attenuated yellow fever vaccine strain. The sample here was PBMCs, taken on the day of the yellow fever booster vaccination. The receptors stem from a man aged 25-45 years who received the YFV17D yellow fever vaccine.

V is TRBV4-3 and J is TRBJ2-1; D perhaps matches TRBD2 (7 bases). Trimming pared 0 bases from V and 8 bases from J, leaving 11 bases between. CDR1 LGHNA and CDR2 YSLEER come from the germline V gene. This CDR3 region has 14 residues. The CDR3 DNA follows: TGCGCCAGCAGCCAAGAAGGGGGGGTAGATGAGCAGTTCTTC. The encoded protein is CASSQEGGVDEQFF.

The chain recombines TRBV5-6 with TRBJ2-5; no definite D call. Germline lookup yields CDR1 SGHDT and CDR2 YYEEEE. Between the trimmed V and J ends, which lost 4 bases and 6 bases, there was a span of 16 bases. This CDR3 contains 14 residues. CDR3 sequence reads: CASSKPGFLQTQYF. The CDR3 DNA follows: TGTGCCAGCAGCAAACCTGGCTTTCTGCAGACCCAGTACTTC.

The sample holds a few counts of this clonotype. The chain joins TRBV6-1 to TRBJ2-5; D is perhaps TRBD1 (6 bases). Trimming removed 5 bases at V and 2 bases at J, with 12 bases between. There are 14 residues in the CDR3. The V gene's germline CDR1 is MNHNS and CDR2 SASEGT. CDR3 sequence reads: CASSPWGQQETQYF. The CDR3 DNA is TGTGCCAGCAGTCCTTGGGGGCAGCAAGAGACCCAGTACTTC.

This chain joins TRBV4-3 and TRBJ1-1; no reliable D call. The CDR3 loop spans 14 amino acids. V lost 1 base, J lost 0 bases, and 6 bases lay in between. Germline CDR1 is LGHNA and CDR2 is YSLEER. In DNA, the CDR3 is TGCGCCAGCAGCCAAGGGAACATGAACACTGAAGCTTTCTTT. As protein: CASSQGNMNTEAFF.

The table lists this clonotype with many counts. The rearrangement joins TRBV29-1 to TRBJ2-2, with D perhaps TRBD1 or TRBD2 (5 bases each). This CDR3 has 13 amino acids. Germline values: CDR1 SQVTM, CDR2 ANQGSEA. The ends were cut back, 5 bases at V and 6 bases at J, with 13 bases in the middle. CDR3 loop: CSVPLLGAGELFF. CDR3 sequence (DNA): TGCAGCGTTCCCCTCTTGGGGGCCGGGGAGCTGTTTTTT.

This clonotype appeared a few times. The chain combines TRBV20-1 with TRBJ2-5; D gene uncertain. The CDR3 contains 11 residues. Germline V CDR1 and CDR2: DFQATT, SNEGSKA (reference sequence). Trimming cost V 5 bases and J 5 bases, with 9 bases left between them. Here the CDR3 reads CSAPQTETQYF. The CDR3, as DNA: TGCAGTGCTCCGCAGACGGAGACCCAGTACTTC.

Many counts were recorded for this clonotype. The chain couples TRBV12-3 or TRBV12-4 to TRBJ2-7; D could derive from TRBD1 or TRBD2 (5 bases each). CDR3 size: 14 residues. With 6 bases removed from V and 1 base from J, the gap between germline ends came to 13 bases. As DNA, the CDR3 is TGTGCCAGCAGGCCGGGACGGAAATCCTACGAGCAGTACTTC. Its protein product is CASRPGRKSYEQYF.

This clonotype was counted a few times. The CDR3 nucleotides are TGCAGCGTTGAAGATCGGTTCAGGGGCGCGCAGTATTTT. Protein product: CSVEDRFRGAQYF. The chain links TRBV29-1 to TRBJ2-3; perhaps TRBD1 as D (6 bases). Between the trimmed V and J ends, which lost 0 bases and 10 bases, there was a span of 14 bases. The CDR3 has 13 amino acids. Germline CDR1 SQVTM, CDR2 ANQGSEA.

This clonotype was counted only a few times. The chain links TRBV20-1 to TRBJ2-5; D tentatively reads TRBD1 or TRBD2 (5 bases each). With 0 bases removed from V and 4 bases from J, the gap between germline ends came to 18 bases. This CDR3 contains 16 residues. CDR1 DFQATT and CDR2 SNEGSKA come from the germline V gene (reference sequence). The CDR3 spells CSARDPPGAAGETQYF. The CDR3, as DNA: TGCAGTGCTAGAGACCCCCCCGGGGCCGCTGGAGAGACCCAGTACTTC.

The gene calls are TRBV7-9 and TRBJ2-1, with 11 nucleotides matching TRBD1. This CDR3 has 16 residues. Germline CDR1 SEHNR, CDR2 FQNEAQ (reference sequence). V shed 5 bases, J shed 4 bases, and the junction held 7 bases outside the gene matches. The DNA for the CDR3 is TGTGCCAGCAGCCGGGACAGGGGGTACCCTTACAATGAGCAGTTCTTC. It yields the protein CASSRDRGYPYNEQFF.

The table lists this clonotype with a few counts. The chain couples TRBV6-2 or TRBV6-3 to TRBJ2-7, with no clear D. This CDR3 has 12 amino acids. The V end lost 2 bases, the J end lost 3 bases, and 5 bases lay between the germline ends. Germline-derived CDR1 and CDR2 are MNHEY and SVGEGT. CDR3 in DNA: TGTGCCAGCAGTTACGATTACTACGAGCAGTACTTC. Amino acids: CASSYDYYEQYF.

This clonotype was recorded only once. V and J are TRBV12-3 or TRBV12-4 and TRBJ1-1; the D gene is possibly TRBD1 (6 bases). This CDR3 region has 15 residues. V gave up 7 bases and J gave up 3 bases, with 18 bases separating them. CDR3 region: CASTYGGRVYTEAFF. CDR3 nucleotides: TGTGCCAGCACATACGGGGGGCGGGTTTACACTGAAGCTTTCTTT.

V gene TRBV18 combines with J gene TRBJ2-6, with D possibly called TRBD1 or TRBD2 (5 bases each). This CDR3 has 16 amino acids. V gave up 1 base and J gave up 0 bases, with 7 bases separating them. In germline, CDR1 is KGHSH, CDR2 LQKENI. CDR3 sequence: CASSPRGNSGANVLTF. CDR3 coding DNA: TGTGCCAGCTCACCACGGGGGAACTCTGGGGCCAACGTCCTGACTTTC. The full variable domain, with the rest looked up from reference TRBV18 and TRBJ2-6, is NAGVMQNPRHLVRRRGQEARLRCSPMKGHSHVYWYRQLPEEGLKFMVYLQKENIIDESGMPKERFSAEFPKEGPSILRIQQVVRGDSAAYFCASSPRGNSGANVLTFGAGSRLTVL.

The chain is built from TRBV27 and TRBJ2-1; TRBD1 might be the D (7 bases). Looked up from germline, CDR1 is MNHEY and CDR2 is SMNVEV (reference sequence). Trimming stripped 8 bases from V and 0 bases from J, with 11 bases between. There are 14 residues in the CDR3. CDR3 nucleotides: TGTGCCAGCGGCGGGGACAGCTCCTACAATGAGCAGTTCTTC. The encoded protein is CASGGDSSYNEQFF.

This clonotype was seen more than once but under ten times. The rearrangement uses TRBV14 and TRBJ2-7; D may correspond to TRBD1 or TRBD2 (5 bases each). Germline assignment: CDR1 SGHDN and CDR2 FVKESK. The V end lost 6 bases, the J end lost 7 bases, and 13 bases lay between the germline ends. This CDR3 contains 12 residues. Here the CDR3 reads CASRGTGIEQYF. CDR3 bases: TGTGCCAGCAGAGGGACGGGGATAGAGCAGTACTTC. The variable domain in full, completed from reference TRBV14 and TRBJ2-7, reads EAGVTQFPSHSVIEKGQTVTLRCDPISGHDNLYWYRRVMGKEIKFLLHFVKESKQDESGMPNNRFLAERTGGTYSTLKVQPAELEDSGVYFCASRGTGIEQYFGPGTRLTVT.

J is TRBJ1-2 and V is TRBV7-9; 7 positions agree with TRBD1. V gave up 2 bases and J gave up 4 bases; unmatched junction bases: 7. Germline V gene sequence: CDR1 SEHNR, CDR2 FQNEAQ (reference sequence). The CDR3 totals 15 residues. The DNA for the CDR3 is TGTGCCAGCAGCTTAACCCCCACAGGGGTCTATGGCTACACCTTC. Translated, it gives CASSLTPTGVYGYTF. Filled out from reference TRBV7-9 and TRBJ1-2, the complete variable domain reads DTGVSQNPRHKITKRGQNVTFRCDPISEHNRLYWYRQTLGQGPEFLTYFQNEAQLEKSRLLSDRFSAERPKGSFSTLEIQRTEQGDSAMYLCASSLTPTGVYGYTFGSGTRLTVV.

This clonotype was counted a few times. J is TRBJ2-3 and V is TRBV6-5; a weak D match, TRBD1 (5 bases). Germline values: CDR1 MNHEY, CDR2 SVGAGI. V lost 0 bases and J lost 4, with 11 bases in between. The CDR3 sequence is 15 residues long. The CDR3 sequence: CASSYSWQGADTQYF. CDR3 coding DNA: TGTGCCAGCAGTTACTCGTGGCAGGGTGCAGATACGCAGTATTTT.

The rearrangement links TRBV7-2 to TRBJ2-5, with 7 positions matching TRBD1. This CDR3 region has 14 residues. CDR1 is SGHTA and CDR2 is FQGNSA in the germline V gene. The V and J ends lost 0 bases and 5 bases, in that order; junction bases with no gene match: 3. For the CDR3, the DNA is TGTGCCAGCAGCTTAGCGACAGGGTGGGAGACCCAGTACTTC. This encodes CASSLATGWETQYF.

Only a few counts were recorded for this clonotype. This chain links TRBV12-3 or TRBV12-4 with TRBJ2-1, with D possibly being TRBD2 (6 bases). The CDR3 contains 16 residues. Trimming stripped 5 bases from V and 9 bases from J, with 23 bases between. Here the CDR3 reads CASSPKGTWSNTEQFF. In nucleotides, the CDR3 is TGTGCCAGCAGTCCAAAGGGGACTTGGAGCAATACTGAGCAGTTCTTC.

The chain has TRBV6-1 and TRBJ2-7, with 11 bases identical to TRBD2. Germline V CDR1 and CDR2: MNHNS, SASEGT. This CDR3 has 15 amino acids. V gave up 2 bases and J gave up 3 bases; unmatched junction bases: 3. CDR3 protein: CASSEPTSGIYEQYF. CDR3 nucleotide sequence: TGTGCCAGCAGTGAACCGACTAGCGGGATCTACGAGCAGTACTTC.